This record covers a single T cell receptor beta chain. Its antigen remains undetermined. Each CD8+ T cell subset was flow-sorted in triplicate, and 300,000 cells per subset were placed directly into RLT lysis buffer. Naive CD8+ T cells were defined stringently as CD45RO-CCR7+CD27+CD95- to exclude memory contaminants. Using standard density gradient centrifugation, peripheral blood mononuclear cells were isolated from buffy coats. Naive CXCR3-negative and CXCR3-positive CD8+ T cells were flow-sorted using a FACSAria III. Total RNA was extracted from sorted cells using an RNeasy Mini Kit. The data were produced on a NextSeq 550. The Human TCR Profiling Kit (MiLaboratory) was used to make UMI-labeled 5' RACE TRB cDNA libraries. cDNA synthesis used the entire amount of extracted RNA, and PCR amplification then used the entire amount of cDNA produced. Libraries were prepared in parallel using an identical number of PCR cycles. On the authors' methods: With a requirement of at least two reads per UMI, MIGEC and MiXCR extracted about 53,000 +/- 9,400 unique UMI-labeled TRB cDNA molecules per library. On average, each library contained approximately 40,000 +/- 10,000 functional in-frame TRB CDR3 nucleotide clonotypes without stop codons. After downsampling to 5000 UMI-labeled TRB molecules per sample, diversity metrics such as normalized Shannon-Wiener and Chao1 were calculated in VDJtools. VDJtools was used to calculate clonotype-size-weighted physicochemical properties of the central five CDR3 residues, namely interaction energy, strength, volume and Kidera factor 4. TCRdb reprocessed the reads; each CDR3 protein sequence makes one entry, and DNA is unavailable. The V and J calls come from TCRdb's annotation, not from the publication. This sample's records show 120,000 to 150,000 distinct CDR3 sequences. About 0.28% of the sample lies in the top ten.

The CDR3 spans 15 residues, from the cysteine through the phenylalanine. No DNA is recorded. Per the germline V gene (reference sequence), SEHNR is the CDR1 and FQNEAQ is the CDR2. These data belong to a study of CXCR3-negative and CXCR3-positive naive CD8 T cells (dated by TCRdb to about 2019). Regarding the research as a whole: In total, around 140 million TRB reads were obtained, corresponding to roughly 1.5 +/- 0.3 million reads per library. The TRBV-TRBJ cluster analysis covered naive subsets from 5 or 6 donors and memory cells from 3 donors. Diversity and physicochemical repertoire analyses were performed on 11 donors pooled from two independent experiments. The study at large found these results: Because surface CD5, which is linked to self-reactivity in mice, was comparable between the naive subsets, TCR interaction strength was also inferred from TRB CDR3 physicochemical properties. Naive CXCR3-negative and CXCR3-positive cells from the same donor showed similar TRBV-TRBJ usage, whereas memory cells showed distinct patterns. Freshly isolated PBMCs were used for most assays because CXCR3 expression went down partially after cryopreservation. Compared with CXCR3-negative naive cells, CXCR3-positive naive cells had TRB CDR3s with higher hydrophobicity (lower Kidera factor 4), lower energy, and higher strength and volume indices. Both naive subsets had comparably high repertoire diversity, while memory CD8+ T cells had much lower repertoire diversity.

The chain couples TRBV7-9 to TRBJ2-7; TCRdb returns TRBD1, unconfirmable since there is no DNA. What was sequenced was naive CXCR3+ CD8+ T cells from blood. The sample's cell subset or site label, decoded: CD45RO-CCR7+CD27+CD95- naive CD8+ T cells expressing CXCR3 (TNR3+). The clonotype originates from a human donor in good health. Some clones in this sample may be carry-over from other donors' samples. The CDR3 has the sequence CASSLTGASVDEQYF.